This T cell receptor beta chain came from a study of blood T cell repertoires in COVID-19. Across the whole study: Sample material is recorded as cDNA or gDNA derived from T cells, B-cell-depleted T cells, or PBMCs.

Trimming pared 0 bases from V and 8 bases from J, leaving 17 bases between. The length of the CDR3 is 16 residues. Germline V gene data show CDR1 as LGHDT and CDR2 as YNNKEL (reference sequence). Profiled with immunoSEQ multiplex PCR; TCRdb holds only in-frame clones, not every one. The table lists around 180,000 clones, around 86% of them singletons, with around 9% in the top ten. The chain carries TRBV3-1 (or the pseudogene TRBV3-2) and TRBJ2-1; D is uncertain. The sample was PBMCs or T cells enriched from blood (not recorded which). This TCR came from a woman between 25 and 40 years old who had recovered from COVID-19. The CDR3 region is CASSQEGSYRRDEQFF. The CDR3 coding sequence is TGTGCCAGCAGCCAAGAAGGTAGCTACCGTCGGGATGAGCAGTTCTTC.